This entry lists 10 T cell receptor beta chains sequenced from one sample in a study of shared clonotypes between healthy human individuals. The table came from immunoSEQ multiplex PCR; TCRdb's copy has only in-frame clones and leaves some out. The top ten hold about 0.39% of the sample, which has approximately 2.1 million clones, over 85% seen once. Sequencing input: naive CD4+ T cells from PBMCs. This sample's subset: CD45RA+ positively selected. The receptors derive from a man in his late teens or twenties in good health. Some clones in this sample may be carry-over from other donors' samples.

J is TRBJ2-2 and V is TRBV18; 10 bases are shared with TRBD2. This CDR3 region has 15 residues. Germline CDR1 reads KGHSH; CDR2 reads LQKENI. V shed 7 bases, J shed 3 bases, and the junction held 5 bases outside the gene matches. The CDR3 DNA reads TGTGCCAGCTGCCTAGCGGGAGACCACACCGGGGAGCTGTTTTTT. Translation: CASCLAGDHTGELFF.

Notes on this clone: Other nucleotide sequences from this sample produce the same CDR3. The chain combines TRBV9 with TRBJ1-3; D gene ambiguous. Germline CDR1 SGDLS, CDR2 YYNGEE. V lost 1 base to trimming and J lost 4 bases, with 9 bases between them. There are 14 residues in the CDR3. CDR3 amino acids: CASSVLREGNTIYF. The CDR3 DNA reads as TGTGCCAGCAGCGTATTGCGTGAAGGAAACACCATATATTTT.

The rearrangement uses TRBV4-3 and TRBJ2-2, with 11 bases lining up with TRBD2. The CDR3 is made up of 16 amino acids. The V gene's germline CDR1 is LGHNA and CDR2 YSLEER. Trimming at V came to 3 bases and at J to 3 bases, leaving 3 bases not matched to a gene. CDR3 residues: CASSHELAGDTGELFF. The CDR3 region has the DNA TGCGCCAGCAGCCATGAACTAGCGGGAGACACCGGGGAGCTGTTTTTT.

The rearrangement links TRBV27 to TRBJ1-3; 7 bases fit TRBD1. The trim removed 6 bases at V and 0 bases at J, leaving 5 bases unmatched. The CDR3 covers 15 residues. The germline V gene has CDR1 MNHEY and CDR2 SMNVEV (reference sequence). CDR3 sequence (DNA): TGTGCCAGCAGACGACAGGGAAACTCTGGAAACACCATATATTTT. It specifies CASRRQGNSGNTIYF.

The CDR3 is CASSLPRHNEQFF. The CDR3 bases are TGCGCCAGCAGCCTCCCCCGACACAATGAGCAGTTCTTC. V and J are TRBV5-1 and TRBJ2-1; D is uncertain. The CDR3 spans 13 residues. Germline assignment: CDR1 SGHRS and CDR2 YFSETQ. V lost 4 bases to trimming and J lost 5 bases, with 10 bases between them.

Comment on this clone: At one end, the junction sequence differs from germline, possibly due to a read error. The chain employs TRBV7-9 and TRBJ1-1; possibly TRBD1 for D (5 bases). CDR3 size: 11 residues. Germline V gives CDR1 SEHNR, CDR2 FQNEAQ (reference sequence). CDR3 DNA sequence: TGTGCCAGCACGTTCAAACTAGGGGCTCCCTTT. Amino acid sequence: CASTFKLGAPF.

This clone has only a few counts. The chain uses TRBV9 and TRBJ1-5; no firm D call. Trimming left V 3 bases short and J 6 bases short, with 13 bases between. The CDR3 extends over 14 amino acids. CDR1 SGDLS and CDR2 YYNGEE come from the germline V gene. CDR3 loop: CASSGGSSGQPQHF. The CDR3 DNA reads TGTGCCAGCAGCGGCGGGAGCTCAGGTCAGCCCCAGCATTTT.

The chain uses TRBV14 and TRBJ2-6; D gene ambiguous. Germline V lookup: CDR1 SGHDN, CDR2 FVKESK. This CDR3 is built from 15 residues. Between the trimmed V and J ends, which lost 4 bases and 0 bases, there was a span of 7 bases. The CDR3, as DNA: TGTGCCAGCAGCCCACAGCTCTCTGGGGCCAACGTCCTGACTTTC. It is translated as CASSPQLSGANVLTF.

The rearrangement joins TRBV29-1 to TRBJ2-1; no clear D. V was trimmed by 0 bases and J by 4 bases, leaving 7 bases between them. Germline assignment: CDR1 SQVTM and CDR2 ANQGSEA. This CDR3 is built from 13 residues. CDR3 nucleotides: TGCAGCGTTGAAGAATGGGGTTACAATGAGCAGTTCTTC. It encodes CSVEEWGYNEQFF.

The chain couples TRBV7-9 to TRBJ2-2; D possibly corresponds to TRBD2 (5 bases). The CDR3 runs to 15 residues. Germline CDR1 reads SEHNR; CDR2 reads FQNEAQ (reference sequence). Trimming removed 3 bases from V and 3 bases from J, with 11 bases in between. CDR3 loop: CASSFTGVYTGELFF. CDR3 nucleotide sequence: TGTGCCAGCAGCTTCACCGGGGTTTACACCGGGGAGCTGTTTTTT.